The 19 T cell receptor beta chains below come from one sample, sequenced in a study of blood T cell repertoires in COVID-19 (dated by TCRdb to 2018 to 2021). The method behind the library was the immunoSEQ multiplex PCR assay. Drawn from immuneACCESS, this table holds only the in-frame rearrangements with V and J called that TCRdb kept. Clones are partly lost; checked studies trace under half to an unresolved V gene and leave the rest unexplained. The table for this sample lists roughly 220,000 clones; roughly 82% of them were counted only once. The ten top clones hold under 1.5% of the sample. The sequenced sample consisted of peripheral blood. These receptors came from a woman aged 40 to 50 who had recovered from COVID-19.

For this clone: Germline and junction disagree at one end, which may indicate a read error. The rearrangement uses TRBV7-7 and TRBJ2-5; 12 bases align to TRBD1. Germline V gene data show CDR1 as SSHAT and CDR2 as FNYEAQ (reference sequence). The length of the CDR3 is 15 residues. The DNA of the CDR3 is TGTGCTAGCAGCTTAGGGACAGGGGGCATAGAGACCCAGTACTTC. As protein: CASSLGTGGIETQYF.

Concerning this clone: Other DNA sequences in the same sample also yield this CDR3. The chain links TRBV12-3 or TRBV12-4 to TRBJ2-3; the D is unclear. Trimming took 3 bases from V and 7 from J, leaving 8 bases between them. The CDR3 has 12 residues. CDR3 nucleotides: TGTGCCAGCAGTTTCCCCGGTAATACGCAGTATTTT. Translating gives CASSFPGNTQYF.

The chain joins TRBV3-1 (or the pseudogene TRBV3-2) to TRBJ1-2; 8 bases are shared with TRBD1. The V gene's germline CDR1 is LGHDT and CDR2 YNNKEL (reference sequence). The trim removed 4 bases at V and 3 bases at J, leaving 1 base unmatched. This CDR3 region has 13 residues. As DNA, the CDR3 is TGTGCCAGCAGCCGACAGGGGTACTATGGCTACACCTTC. It encodes CASSRQGYYGYTF.

In DNA, the CDR3 is TGTGCCAGCAGTCGCAAACCGGGACAGGGAGGGAGCACTGAAGCTTTCTTT. This gives the protein CASSRKPGQGGSTEAFF. The rearrangement links TRBV6-2 or TRBV6-3 to TRBJ1-1, with 9 bases lining up with TRBD1. The junction had 14 bases not matched to a gene; V was cut back by 5 bases and J by 4 bases. Germline V gene sequence: CDR1 MNHEY, CDR2 SVGEGT. CDR3 size: 17 residues.

The CDR3 DNA reads as TGCGCCAGCAGCTTGGCCGAAAGGGACGGGAGAGCTTTCTTT. Translated: CASSLAERDGRAFF. The chain uses TRBV5-1 and TRBJ1-1; perhaps TRBD1 as D (5 bases). CDR1 is SGHRS and CDR2 is YFSETQ in the germline V gene. The CDR3 totals 14 residues. With 0 bases removed from V and 10 bases from J, the gap between germline ends came to 16 bases.

The V and J genes are TRBV7-9 and TRBJ1-1, with 8 bases identical to TRBD1. Germline loops: CDR1 SEHNR, CDR2 FQNEAQ (reference sequence). The CDR3 runs 15 residues. V was pared by 4 bases and J by 0 bases, with 4 bases of the junction left unmatched. The DNA for the CDR3 is TGTGCCAGCAGCTACGGACAGGGTATGAACACTGAAGCTTTCTTT. The encoded protein is CASSYGQGMNTEAFF.

This chain links TRBV2 with TRBJ1-2; no definite D call. The ends were cut back, 6 bases at V and 3 bases at J, with 23 bases in the middle. CDR1 and CDR2 from the germline V gene are SNHLY and FYNNEI. The CDR3 is made up of 17 amino acids. The CDR3 DNA reads TGTGCCAGCAGATCCCCGCTTGCCAAGGGAGCGGACTATGGCTACACCTTC. Translation: CASRSPLAKGADYGYTF. Looking up the rest from reference TRBV2 and TRBJ1-2 gives the full variable domain: EPEVTQTPSHQVTQMGQEVILRCVPISNHLYFYWYRQILGQKVEFLVSFYNNEISEKSEIFDDQFSVERPDGSNFTLKIRSTKLEDSAMYFCASRSPLAKGADYGYTFGSGTRLTVV.

V usage is TRBV19 and J usage is TRBJ1-1; TRBD1 aligns across 9 bases. This CDR3 spans 13 amino acids. Trimming removed 10 bases from V and 2 bases from J; junction bases left unmatched: 5. Germline CDR1 reads LNHDA; CDR2 reads SQIVND (reference sequence). CDR3 sequence (DNA): TGTGCCACTCTGGGACAGGGTAACACTGAAGCTTTCTTT. Translated: CATLGQGNTEAFF.

The rearrangement links TRBV6-5 to TRBJ2-5; D not resolved. V was pared by 5 bases and J by 5 bases, with 15 bases between. CDR3 length: 14 amino acids. CDR1 MNHEY and CDR2 SVGAGI come from the germline V gene. This CDR3 is CASSPSPSGETQYF. In DNA, the CDR3 is TGTGCCAGCAGTCCCAGCCCTTCCGGGGAGACCCAGTACTTC.

The count of this clone is one. The V call is TRBV13, the J call TRBJ2-3; TRBD1 aligns across 9 bases. This CDR3 region has 15 residues. Germline CDR1 reads PRHDT; CDR2 reads FYEKMQ (reference sequence). V dropped 5 bases and J dropped 5; count of bases not matched to a gene: 8. The CDR3 DNA sequence: TGTGCCAGCAGCCACACCGGGACAGGGAGAGATACGCAGTATTTT. Translated: CASSHTGTGRDTQYF.

This rearrangement joins TRBV5-6 to TRBJ1-6; a possible D gene is TRBD1 (6 bases). This CDR3 contains 13 residues. The V and J ends lost 7 bases and 12 bases respectively, with 17 bases between them. The germline CDR1 and CDR2 sequences are SGHDT and YYEEEE. The CDR3 sequence is CASSYRETQPLHF. The CDR3 DNA reads as TGTGCCAGCTCCTACAGGGAGACCCAACCCCTCCACTTT.

The gene calls are TRBV24-1 and TRBJ2-1; 9 bases map to TRBD2. The CDR3 spans 19 residues. Germline V gene data show CDR1 as KGHDR and CDR2 as SFDVKD. Germline trimming cut 0 bases from V and 7 bases from J; bases unmatched to any gene: 15. The DNA of the CDR3 is TGTGCCACCAGTGATTTGCCCCCAGGGGTAGCGGGGGCGACTAATGAGCAGTTCTTC. It specifies CATSDLPPGVAGATNEQFF.

The genes are TRBV6-5 and TRBJ1-3; no definite D call. Per germline, CDR1 MNHEY and CDR2 SVGAGI. V was pared by 5 bases and J by 0 bases, with 11 bases between. The CDR3 has 15 amino acids. The CDR3 DNA reads as TGTGCCAGCAGTACAACATGGCACTCTGGAAACACCATATATTTT. Translation: CASSTTWHSGNTIYF.

This chain connects TRBV28 to TRBJ1-1; 7 bases match TRBD1. Per the germline V gene, CDR1 is MDHEN and CDR2 is SYDVKM. CDR3 length: 17 residues. J was trimmed by 0 bases and V by 8 bases; bases with no gene match: 15. DNA for the CDR3: TGTGCCAGCGCAGTTTATTACAGGGGCGCCATGAACACTGAAGCTTTCTTT. Its translation: CASAVYYRGAMNTEAFF.

The chain joins TRBV9 to TRBJ2-1, with unresolved D. CDR3 length equals 13 residues. The germline V and J ends were trimmed by 3 bases and 7 bases, with 11 bases remaining between them. Germline values: CDR1 SGDLS, CDR2 YYNGEE. CDR3 residues: CASSASSGNEQFF. The DNA for the CDR3 is TGTGCCAGCAGCGCCTCTTCGGGTAATGAGCAGTTCTTC. Combining the CDR3 with reference TRBV9 and TRBJ2-1 gives the whole variable domain DSGVTQTPKHLITATGQRVTLRCSPRSGDLSVYWYQQSLDQGLQFLIQYYNGEERAKGNILERFSAQQFPDLHSELNLSSLELGDSALYFCASSASSGNEQFFGPGTRLTVL.

This clone has only one observation. The rearrangement links TRBV3-1 (or the pseudogene TRBV3-2) to TRBJ2-5; 7 positions match TRBD1. The germline V gene encodes CDR1 LGHDT and CDR2 YNNKEL (reference sequence). J was trimmed by 7 bases and V by 3 bases; bases with no gene match: 11. This CDR3 comprises 15 residues. CDR3 residues: CASSHSDRVDGTQYF. CDR3 coding DNA: TGTGCCAGCAGCCACTCCGACAGGGTCGATGGGACCCAGTACTTC.

This chain links TRBV5-1 with TRBJ2-7, with 8 bases that match TRBD2. J was trimmed by 2 bases and V by 0 bases; bases with no gene match: 7. The CDR3 length is 16 residues. Germline V lookup: CDR1 SGHRS, CDR2 YFSETQ. The chain's CDR3 is CASSLEGGGPTYEQYF. The DNA for the CDR3 is TGCGCCAGCAGCTTGGAGGGCGGGGGGCCTACCTACGAGCAGTACTTC.

This chain connects TRBV6-4 to TRBJ2-3; D unclear. The CDR3 is 13 residues long. Trimming took off 0 bases at V and 3 bases at J, with 4 bases between the two ends. Germline assignment: CDR1 MRHNA and CDR2 SNTAGT. The CDR3: CASSDSATDTQYF. The CDR3 DNA reads as TGTGCCAGCAGTGACTCAGCGACAGATACGCAGTATTTT.

In its sample, this clone was seen once. This rearrangement joins TRBV28 to TRBJ1-1, with TRBD1 as a possible D gene (5 bases). Per germline, CDR1 MDHEN and CDR2 SYDVKM. This CDR3 is 12 amino acids long. Trimming removed 2 bases at V and 5 bases at J, with 6 bases between. The CDR3 protein is CASSLRQTEAFF. Here the CDR3 DNA reads TGTGCCAGCAGTTTACGACAGACTGAAGCTTTCTTT. Full variable domain (missing parts from reference TRBV28 and TRBJ1-1): DVKVTQSSRYLVKRTGEKVFLECVQDMDHENMFWYRQDPGLGLRLIYFSYDVKMKEKGDIPEGYSVSREKKERFSLILESASTNQTSMYLCASSLRQTEAFFGQGTRLTVV.